One and the same sample provided the 18 T cell receptor beta chains below, sequenced in a study of PD-1 blockade in classical Hodgkin lymphoma. After autologous stem cell transplantation all patients relapsed, and prior brentuximab vedotin exposure differed between cohorts. Generated by immunoSEQ multiplex PCR, the TCRdb table keeps only in-frame clones and is missing some. The repertoire holds 95,000 to 100,000 clones, with around 89% as singletons. The input for sequencing was peripheral blood mononuclear cells (PBMCs), taken before the second cycle of nivolumab. The receptor source for this set is a human donor with classical Hodgkin lymphoma.

This clone showed up just a few times. The chain is built from TRBV5-6 and TRBJ2-5, with D possibly matching TRBD2 (6 bases). The CDR3 sequence is 16 residues long. Germline V gives CDR1 SGHDT, CDR2 YYEEEE. Trimming shortened V by 1 base and J by 5 bases, and 18 bases separated the two germline ends. Written as DNA, the CDR3 is TGTGCCAGCAGCTTGTATCCGGGAGCGGCTGTGGAGACCCAGTACTTC. Translated, it gives CASSLYPGAAVETQYF.

The chain carries TRBV19 and TRBJ2-7; D gene unclear. V lost 4 bases and J lost 4, with 11 bases in between. CDR3 size: 13 residues. Germline-derived CDR1 and CDR2 are LNHDA and SQIVND (reference sequence). Here the CDR3 DNA reads TGTGCCAGTAGTACCCGGACCGGATACGAGCAGTACTTC. Amino acid sequence: CASSTRTGYEQYF.

The chain recombines TRBV15 with TRBJ1-3; TRBD1 matches at 8 bases. This CDR3 is built from 16 residues. J was trimmed by 2 bases and V by 2 bases; bases with no gene match: 5. Germline lookup yields CDR1 LNHNV and CDR2 YYDKDF (reference sequence). The CDR3 region has the DNA TGTGCCACCAGCAGACTCATGACAGGGGCTGGAAACACCATATATTTT. This translates into CATSRLMTGAGNTIYF.

J is TRBJ2-7 and V is TRBV7-9; 9 bases line up with TRBD2. The junction had 8 bases not matched to a gene; V was cut back by 5 bases and J by 0 bases. There are 16 residues in the CDR3. Germline V gene sequence: CDR1 SEHNR, CDR2 FQNEAQ (reference sequence). The CDR3 DNA is TGTGCCAGCAGCCCCGCGGGGGGGCTAGGCTCCTACGAGCAGTACTTC. Its protein is CASSPAGGLGSYEQYF.

The chain joins TRBV7-2 to TRBJ1-5; 10 positions agree with TRBD1. The CDR3 is 15 amino acids. The V gene's germline CDR1 is SGHTA and CDR2 FQGNSA. Unmatched junction bases numbered 4, after V lost 2 bases and J lost 6 bases. CDR3 DNA: TGTGCCAGCAGCTTACAGACAGGGGGCGGTCAGCCCCAGCATTTT. This codes for CASSLQTGGGQPQHF.

The chain's CDR3 is CASRGIAGPPPYEQYF. CDR3 bases: TGTGCCAGCAGGGGGATAGCGGGGCCCCCTCCCTACGAGCAGTACTTC. This chain joins TRBV28 and TRBJ2-7, with 8 nucleotides matching TRBD2. This CDR3 comprises 16 residues. CDR1 and CDR2 (germline): MDHEN, SYDVKM. The junction had 12 bases not matched to a gene; V was cut back by 6 bases and J by 2 bases.

V is TRBV4-3 and J is TRBJ1-3, with 7 bases aligning to TRBD1. This CDR3 has 15 residues. The germline gives CDR1 LGHNA, CDR2 YSLEER. Germline trimming cut 1 base from V and 2 bases from J; bases unmatched to any gene: 2. CDR3 region: CASSQGTGAGNTIYF. The CDR3, as DNA: TGCGCCAGCAGCCAAGGAACAGGGGCTGGAAACACCATATATTTT.

This clone was detected a few times. This chain uses TRBV6-6 with TRBJ1-6; D is uncertain. Trimming removed 0 bases from V and 7 bases from J, with 10 bases in between. The CDR3 sequence is 15 residues long. Germline values: CDR1 MNHNY, CDR2 SVGAGI (reference sequence). CDR3 bases: TGTGCCAGCAGTTACTCGGGGTCCAGGAATTCACCCCTCCACTTT. Translated, it gives CASSYSGSRNSPLHF.

This chain links TRBV11-3 with TRBJ2-2; 8 nucleotides match TRBD2. The CDR3 has 15 amino acids. V shed 1 base, J shed 5 bases, and the junction held 3 bases outside the gene matches. Germline CDR1 reads SGHNT; CDR2 reads YENEEA. The CDR3 coding sequence is TGTGCCAGCAGCTTAGCAAGCGGGGGTACCGGGGAGCTGTTTTTT. This encodes CASSLASGGTGELFF.

A single count supports this clone. The sample contains more than one DNA sequence encoding this CDR3. The chain joins TRBV9 to TRBJ2-3; D might be TRBD2 (6 bases). V was pared by 2 bases and J by 1 base, with 8 bases between. The CDR3 consists of 14 residues. CDR1 is SGDLS and CDR2 is YYNGEE in the germline V gene. The CDR3 coding sequence is TGTGCCAGCAGCGTGTGGGGGGGCACAGATACGCAGTATTTT. Translation gives CASSVWGGTDTQYF.

This clone showed up just once. The chain couples TRBV11-2 to TRBJ1-4, with D perhaps matching TRBD1 (5 bases). V shed 2 bases and J shed 4 bases, with 17 bases lying between them. Germline V lookup: CDR1 SGHAT, CDR2 FQNNGV. The CDR3 runs 17 residues. The CDR3 DNA follows: TGTGCCAGCAGCTTAACGGGGGTGGGGACCAGTAATGAAAAACTGTTTTTT. As protein: CASSLTGVGTSNEKLFF.

The chain joins TRBV2 to TRBJ1-4, with 7 positions matching TRBD1. The germline CDR1 and CDR2 sequences are SNHLY and FYNNEI. The CDR3 extends over 18 amino acids. V shed 2 bases, J shed 4 bases, and the junction held 13 bases outside the gene matches. Here the CDR3 reads CASSESLWGQSGNEKLFF. In DNA, the CDR3 is TGTGCCAGCAGTGAATCTTTGTGGGGACAGTCGGGTAATGAAAAACTGTTTTTT. The complete variable domain, with remaining parts taken from reference TRBV2 and TRBJ1-4, reads EPEVTQTPSHQVTQMGQEVILRCVPISNHLYFYWYRQILGQKVEFLVSFYNNEISEKSEIFDDQFSVERPDGSNFTLKIRSTKLEDSAMYFCASSESLWGQSGNEKLFFGSGTQLSVL.

V is TRBV7-8 and J is TRBJ2-1; D is uncertain. Germline V CDR1 and CDR2: SGHVS, FQNEAQ. V was pared by 1 base and J by 6 bases, with 7 bases between. This CDR3 spans 13 amino acids. The CDR3 loop reads CASSLDLGNEQFF. The CDR3 DNA follows: TGTGCCAGCAGCTTAGATCTAGGCAATGAGCAGTTCTTC.

CDR3 residues: CSAADRVTGELFF. CDR3 nucleotide sequence: TGCAGCGCCGCGGACAGGGTCACCGGGGAGCTGTTTTTT. The chain has TRBV29-1 and TRBJ2-2; TRBD1 agrees at 8 bases. This CDR3 comprises 13 residues. V gave up 7 bases and J gave up 4 bases; unmatched junction bases: 5. Germline CDR1 reads SQVTM; CDR2 reads ANQGSEA.

The J gene is TRBJ1-2, the V gene TRBV4-2, with D tentatively TRBD1 (5 bases). The CDR3 spans 11 residues. Germline V CDR1 and CDR2: LGHNA, YNFKEQ. V was shortened by 5 bases and J by 8 bases, with 9 bases between the two germline ends. As DNA, the CDR3 is TGTGCCAGCAGCGAAAGGGGAGGCTACACCTTC. Protein product: CASSERGGYTF.

The chain uses TRBV10-2 and TRBJ2-6, with no clear D. This CDR3 has 16 residues. Trimming took 2 bases from V and 0 from J, leaving 8 bases between them. From germline, CDR1 is WSHSY and CDR2 SAAADI. This CDR3 is CASSENSFSGANVLTF. CDR3 DNA: TGCGCCAGCAGTGAGAACTCCTTCTCTGGGGCCAACGTCCTGACTTTC.

The V call is TRBV18, the J call TRBJ1-2; no reliable D call. Germline V gene lookup returns CDR1 KGHSH and CDR2 LQKENI. V lost 3 bases and J 3 bases, leaving 14 bases between the germline ends. This CDR3 region has 15 residues. The CDR3 here is CASSPGQTIYYGYTF. CDR3 nucleotides: TGTGCCAGCTCACCTGGGCAGACGATTTACTATGGCTACACCTTC.

The chain links TRBV19 to TRBJ1-1; no clear D. Germline lookup yields CDR1 LNHDA and CDR2 SQIVND (reference sequence). V was trimmed by 2 bases and J by 1 base, leaving 11 bases between them. The CDR3 is made up of 15 amino acids. The CDR3 nucleotides read TGTGCCAGTAGTATAACCCCAGGTTCGAACACTGAAGCTTTCTTT. Protein: CASSITPGSNTEAFF.